Included here is one TCR beta chain sequence, with context. What it recognizes is unknown. This entry comes from a study of T cells in Graves' hyperthyroidism and ophthalmopathy. The TCR beta CDR3 regions underwent amplification using RNA transcripts as the source. Primed by the HTBI set, a first-round RT-PCR was run on the TCR CDR3. A single record per CDR3 protein comes from TCRdb applying MiXCR to the multiplex PCR reads. Of about 280,000 distinct CDR3 sequences in the sample, about 25% were seen once. Whole-study results and caveats: Appearing also in blood were most of the thyroid clonotypes expanded above 0.001. The model foresaw ophthalmopathy a median around 6.4 months prior to onset. Ophthalmopathy was distinguished from stable hyperthyroidism by 13 V-J signatures.

The V gene's germline CDR1 is MDHEN and CDR2 SYDVKM. The CDR3 has 15 residues. V lost 5 bases and J 3 bases, leaving 13 bases between the germline ends. The chain carries TRBV28 and TRBJ2-2; D remains unclear. The receptor was derived from a man aged 40-49 years with Graves' hyperthyroidism that later progressed to Graves' ophthalmopathy. What was sequenced was blood. As DNA, the CDR3 is TGTGCCAGCAGTGATCAAGGAAGGGACACCGGGGAGCTGTTTTTT. Translating it yields CASSDQGRDTGELFF.